This T cell receptor (beta chain) was documented in a study of radiation and T cells in renal cell carcinoma. The time point is: blood 2 weeks post-SBRT. The treatment here: 15 Gy SBRT to primary tumor, nephrectomy 4 weeks later. Blood was sampled at baseline, 2 weeks and 4 weeks after SBRT. Overall study results and limits: Pretreatment tumor biopsies were lacking, so baseline clonotypes are unknown.

Assay: immunoSEQ multiplex PCR; the TCRdb copy retains only in-frame clones and omits some. Of roughly 130,000 clones detected, roughly 91% appear once; the ten largest clones hold about 5.6%. For this clone: Its antigen is not known.

The ends were cut back, 3 bases at V and 6 bases at J, with 9 bases in the middle. Germline V gene lookup returns CDR1 SGHDN and CDR2 FVKESK. The CDR3 has 12 residues. The chain carries TRBV14 and TRBJ2-7; no firm D call. This sequence originates from a woman in her sixties or seventies with renal cell carcinoma. The material sequenced was blood, taken from a patient whose treatment included radiotherapy and nephrectomy. CDR3 in amino acids: CASSHAAGEQYF. Here the CDR3 DNA reads TGTGCCAGCAGCCACGCCGCCGGCGAGCAGTACTTC.